A single sample is the source of the 24 T cell receptor beta chains below, sequenced in a study of T cell changes during pregnancy in multiple sclerosis. Only in-frame clones appear in the TCRdb table, and some are missing; sequencing was by immunoSEQ multiplex PCR. The profile shows roughly 79,000 clones, 75% to 95% of them singletons. The sample consisted of CD4+ T cells from peripheral blood mononuclear cells, taken before pregnancy. These receptors originate from a female donor with multiple sclerosis, enrolled in a pregnancy study.

The chain carries TRBV7-9 and TRBJ2-5; 12 bases agree with TRBD2. Germline loops: CDR1 SEHNR, CDR2 FQNEAQ (reference sequence). The CDR3 is 19 amino acids. The junction had 16 bases not matched to a gene; V was cut back by 3 bases and J by 5 bases. The CDR3: CASSFRDRATSGRGETQYF. CDR3 DNA: TGTGCCAGCAGCTTCCGGGACAGGGCGACTAGCGGGAGAGGGGAGACCCAGTACTTC.

V and J are TRBV29-1 and TRBJ1-1; 7 bases are a match to TRBD1. CDR1 is SQVTM and CDR2 is ANQGSEA in the germline V gene. The CDR3 extends over 14 amino acids. The ends lost 4 bases at V and 4 bases at J; junction bases unmatched: 9. CDR3 nucleotide sequence: TGCAGCGTTGGGGACAGAACCGATGGCACTGAAGCTTTCTTT. This codes for CSVGDRTDGTEAFF. Together with reference TRBV29-1 and TRBJ1-1, the CDR3 gives the full variable domain: SAVISQKPSRDICQRGTSLTIQCQVDSQVTMMFWYRQQPGQSLTLIATANQGSEATYESGFVIDKFPISRPNLTFSTLTVSNMSPEDSSIYLCSVGDRTDGTEAFFGQGTRLTVV.

The rearrangement links TRBV5-1 to TRBJ1-2; no clear D gene. Trimming shortened V by 4 bases and J by 5 bases, and 15 bases separated the two germline ends. CDR3 length equals 14 residues. Germline V gives CDR1 SGHRS, CDR2 YFSETQ. Here the CDR3 reads CASSPGQAGYGYTF. CDR3 DNA sequence: TGCGCCAGCAGCCCCGGCCAGGCTGGGTATGGCTACACCTTC.

This clone was picked up a small number of times. The chain uses TRBV6-5 and TRBJ2-2, with 9 bases identical to TRBD1. The CDR3 covers 16 residues. In germline, CDR1 is MNHEY, CDR2 SVGAGI. The V gene end was trimmed by 2 bases and the J gene end by 7 bases; junction bases not matched to a gene: 8. CDR3 DNA sequence: TGTGCCAGCAGTTACGGGGACAGGGTGTTACACGGGGAGCTGTTTTTT. Protein: CASSYGDRVLHGELFF.

This chain joins TRBV9 and TRBJ1-1; TRBD1 aligns across 8 bases. This CDR3 region has 16 residues. CDR1 and CDR2 from the germline V gene are SGDLS and YYNGEE. Unmatched junction bases numbered 5, after V lost 0 bases and J lost 1 base. The CDR3 DNA reads TGTGCCAGCAGCGTAGGGTTGGGGACAGGGAACACTGAAGCTTTCTTT. Residues: CASSVGLGTGNTEAFF. The complete variable domain, with remaining parts taken from reference TRBV9 and TRBJ1-1, reads DSGVTQTPKHLITATGQRVTLRCSPRSGDLSVYWYQQSLDQGLQFLIQYYNGEERAKGNILERFSAQQFPDLHSELNLSSLELGDSALYFCASSVGLGTGNTEAFFGQGTRLTVV.

The genes are TRBV19 and TRBJ1-6; 8 bases fit TRBD1. The germline CDR1 and CDR2 sequences are LNHDA and SQIVND (reference sequence). The junction had 4 bases not matched to a gene; V was cut back by 5 bases and J by 7 bases. The length of the CDR3 is 14 residues. The CDR3 DNA follows: TGTGCCAGTAGTCCGGACAGGGAAAATTCACCCCTCCACTTT. This translates into CASSPDRENSPLHF.

The chain links TRBV6-1 to TRBJ2-2; TRBD1 matches at 7 bases. CDR1 and CDR2 (germline): MNHNS, SASEGT. This CDR3 is built from 15 residues. J gave up 6 bases and V 5 bases, and 9 bases lay outside the gene matches. The CDR3 DNA reads TGTGCCAGCAGTTTTCTGACAGGGTCAGCCGGGGAGCTGTTTTTT. Amino acid sequence: CASSFLTGSAGELFF.

V usage is TRBV7-9 and J usage is TRBJ2-7; 13 nucleotides align to TRBD2. The CDR3 is made up of 18 amino acids. CDR1 SEHNR and CDR2 FQNEAQ come from the germline V gene (reference sequence). V was clipped by 0 bases and J by 2 bases; unmatched bases: 7. CDR3 coding DNA: TGTGCCAGCAGCTTAGCCGGGACTAGCGGGAACTACCCCTACGAGCAGTACTTC. Its translation is CASSLAGTSGNYPYEQYF.

The chain links TRBV19 to TRBJ1-2, with 9 bases fitting TRBD1. The V and J ends lost 9 bases and 4 bases, in that order; junction bases with no gene match: 3. There are 12 residues in the CDR3. Germline V gene data show CDR1 as LNHDA and CDR2 as SQIVND (reference sequence). The CDR3 loop is CASGTGTYGYTF. The CDR3 DNA is TGTGCCAGCGGGACAGGGACCTATGGCTACACCTTC. The whole variable domain, remainder taken from reference TRBV19 and TRBJ1-2, is DGGITQSPKYLFRKEGQNVTLSCEQNLNHDAMYWYRQDPGQGLRLIYYSQIVNDFQKGDIAEGYSVSREKKESFPLTVTSAQKNPTAFYLCASGTGTYGYTFGSGTRLTVV.

This sequence joins TRBV6-1 and TRBJ1-2; D gene unclear. The CDR3 is made up of 14 amino acids. V lost 2 bases and J 4 bases, leaving 11 bases between the germline ends. Germline CDR1 reads MNHNS; CDR2 reads SASEGT. The chain's CDR3 is CASSERREAYGYTF. The CDR3 DNA follows: TGTGCCAGCAGTGAAAGGAGGGAGGCCTATGGCTACACCTTC.

This clone was seen only once. This chain connects TRBV5-1 to TRBJ1-2, with 10 bases aligning to TRBD1. CDR3 size: 15 residues. With V trimmed by 7 bases and J by 4 bases, 10 bases remained unmatched. Germline CDR1 SGHRS, CDR2 YFSETQ. The chain's CDR3 is CASRIQGQGGYGYTF. CDR3 DNA: TGCGCCAGCCGTATACAAGGACAGGGGGGCTATGGCTACACCTTC. Together with reference TRBV5-1 and TRBJ1-2, the CDR3 gives the full variable domain: KAGVTQTPRYLIKTRGQQVTLSCSPISGHRSVSWYQQTPGQGLQFLFEYFSETQRNKGNFPGRFSGRQFSNSRSEMNVSTLELGDSALYLCASRIQGQGGYGYTFGSGTRLTVV.

This chain joins TRBV29-1 and TRBJ2-7; 9 nucleotides agree with TRBD1. The length of the CDR3 is 13 residues. With 7 bases clipped from V and 2 bases from J, the junction kept 6 bases outside the gene matches. CDR1 is SQVTM, CDR2 ANQGSEA, per germline. CDR3 bases: TGCAGCGCCGGGGACAGGGCAACCTACGAGCAGTACTTC. It yields the protein CSAGDRATYEQYF.

The V and J genes are TRBV5-1 and TRBJ1-3; 7 positions agree with TRBD1. The length of the CDR3 is 16 residues. The germline V gene encodes CDR1 SGHRS and CDR2 YFSETQ. The J segment lost 0 bases and the V segment lost 4 bases, leaving 7 bases of the junction unmatched. The CDR3 DNA reads as TGCGCCAGCAGCAACGGACAGGTCCGCTCTGGAAACACCATATATTTT. It codes for CASSNGQVRSGNTIYF.

The chain carries TRBV5-1 and TRBJ1-2; 7 nucleotides align to TRBD1. The CDR3 contains 15 residues. CDR1 is SGHRS and CDR2 is YFSETQ in the germline V gene. After removal of 5 bases from V and 3 bases from J, the junction contained 10 bases not matched to a gene. In nucleotides, the CDR3 is TGCGCCAGCAGGCGGGGTCAGGGGGTCGACTATGGCTACACCTTC. As protein: CASRRGQGVDYGYTF.

The chain links TRBV5-8 to TRBJ2-4; 16 bases line up with TRBD2. The V and J ends lost 3 bases and 5 bases, in that order; junction bases with no gene match: 2. The CDR3 spans 16 residues. The germline gives CDR1 SGHTS, CDR2 YDEGEE. Here the CDR3 reads CASSSGTSGRENIQYF. The CDR3 region has the DNA TGTGCCAGCAGCTCCGGGACTAGCGGGAGGGAAAACATTCAGTACTTC.

The chain is built from TRBV5-1 and TRBJ2-3; 9 bases are shared with TRBD1. The CDR3 contains 14 residues. Germline trimming cut 4 bases from V and 4 bases from J; bases unmatched to any gene: 4. Germline assignment: CDR1 SGHRS and CDR2 YFSETQ. CDR3 protein: CASSKGQGSDTQYF. The CDR3 DNA is TGCGCCAGCAGCAAGGGACAGGGTTCAGATACGCAGTATTTT.

This clone has a handful of counts. The rearrangement uses TRBV7-8 and TRBJ1-6; 9 bases agree with TRBD1. This CDR3 contains 15 residues. In germline, CDR1 is SGHVS, CDR2 FQNEAQ. Trimming removed 5 bases from V and 9 bases from J; junction bases left unmatched: 8. The CDR3 loop is CASSPTGGAFSPLHF. CDR3 bases: TGTGCCAGCAGCCCAACAGGGGGCGCGTTTTCACCCCTCCACTTT.

This chain uses TRBV27 with TRBJ1-6; D possibly corresponds to TRBD1 (6 bases). The germline V gene has CDR1 MNHEY and CDR2 SMNVEV (reference sequence). This CDR3 contains 18 residues. The ends were cut back, 5 bases at V and 7 bases at J, with 24 bases in the middle. The CDR3 nucleotides read TGTGCCAGCAGTCCCTGGGGCAGTTCAAAGGGGGTGAATTCACCCCTCCACTTT. Translation: CASSPWGSSKGVNSPLHF.

J is TRBJ1-1 and V is TRBV5-5; 8 bases fit TRBD1. Germline loops: CDR1 SGHKS, CDR2 YYEKEE (reference sequence). This CDR3 is 16 amino acids long. The V and J ends lost 2 bases and 4 bases, in that order; junction bases with no gene match: 10. Here the CDR3 reads CASSFRLDRVSTEAFF. The CDR3 coding sequence is TGTGCCAGCAGCTTTCGTTTGGACAGGGTAAGCACTGAAGCTTTCTTT.

As for this clone: An end of the junction differs from the germline gene, which may be a read error. The V call is TRBV7-7, the J call TRBJ2-5; the D is unclear. CDR1 and CDR2 (germline): SSHAT, FNYEAQ (reference sequence). The CDR3 is made up of 13 amino acids. In nucleotides, the CDR3 is TGTGCTAGCAGCTTAGGCGTGAGGGAGACCCAGTACTTC. Residues: CASSLGVRETQYF.

The chain uses TRBV28 and TRBJ1-5, with 7 bases matching TRBD1. Germline trimming cut 5 bases from V and 0 bases from J; bases unmatched to any gene: 4. The V gene's germline CDR1 is MDHEN and CDR2 SYDVKM. CDR3 length: 15 residues. CDR3 nucleotide sequence: TGTGCCAGCAGTGAGGGACAGTATAGCAATCAGCCCCAGCATTTT. The encoded protein is CASSEGQYSNQPQHF.

The chain recombines TRBV10-3 with TRBJ1-1, with 10 bases lining up with TRBD1. Per germline, CDR1 ENHRY and CDR2 SYGVKD. The ends lost 4 bases at V and 4 bases at J; junction bases unmatched: 0. This CDR3 region has 13 residues. CDR3 nucleotide sequence: TGTGCCATCAGTGGGACAGGGGGCACTGAAGCTTTCTTT. As protein: CAISGTGGTEAFF.

V gene TRBV7-2 combines with J gene TRBJ2-5; no definite D call. From germline, CDR1 is SGHTA and CDR2 FQGNSA. The CDR3 is made up of 16 amino acids. V lost 2 bases and J 2 bases, leaving 15 bases between the germline ends. The CDR3 region has the DNA TGTGCCAGCAGCTTAACGATACTCTCGAGGCAAGAGACCCAGTACTTC. Its translation is CASSLTILSRQETQYF. Based on the CDR3 plus reference TRBV7-2 and TRBJ2-5, the full variable domain is GAGVSQSPSNKVTEKGKDVELRCDPISGHTALYWYRQSLGQGLEFLIYFQGNSAPDKSGLPSDRFSAERTGGSVSTLTIQRTQQEDSAVYLCASSLTILSRQETQYFGPGTRLLVL.

V usage is TRBV25-1 and J usage is TRBJ1-6, with 7 bases fitting TRBD1. This CDR3 contains 13 residues. Trimming took 2 bases from V and 10 from J; bases not matched to a gene: 2. Germline loops: CDR1 MGHDK, CDR2 SYGVNS. The CDR3 protein is CASSETGASPLHF. The CDR3 coding sequence is TGTGCCAGCAGTGAAACAGGGGCCTCACCCCTCCACTTT.